This T cell receptor (beta chain) was profiled in a study of shared clonotypes between healthy human individuals. Germline V gene data show CDR1 as DFQATT and CDR2 as SNEGSKA (reference sequence). Trimming cost V 6 bases and J 13 bases, with 13 bases left between them. This CDR3 has 10 amino acids. This clone was observed once. TCRdb's copy holds only in-frame clones and misses some; the assay was immunoSEQ multiplex PCR. The sample consists of some 2.1 million clones, 85% to 95% of them appearing once. The receptor was derived from a man younger than 35 in good health. The V gene is TRBV20-1, the J gene TRBJ2-1; possibly TRBD2 for D (5 bases). Sequenced sample: naive CD4+ T cells sorted from blood. The subset is: CD45RA+ positively selected. The CDR3 nucleotides read TGCAGTGCCCGACTATGGGATCAGTTCTTC. Translating gives CSARLWDQFF.